One and the same sample provided the 17 T cell receptor beta chains below, sequenced in a study of identical twins (dated by TCRdb to the mid-2010s). The library was prepared using 5' RACE. The run used an Illumina HiSeq 2000. TCRdb ran its own pipeline on the public reads, namely fastp trimming at Q25 and MiXCR clone calling, and kept in-frame beta chains. Each entry merges the rows of one CDR3 protein and shows their most common DNA and genes. The sample records hundreds of thousands of distinct CDR3 sequences, 15% to 20% of which are singletons. Of the sample, 13% falls within the top ten clones. The sample also formed part of further work on T cells expressing NK-cell markers.

Sequencing used PBMCs. The receptors were sampled from a woman aged 18-29 years in good health.

The chain uses TRBV2 and TRBJ2-7, with 7 bases matching TRBD2. This CDR3 has 14 residues. CDR1 is SNHLY, CDR2 FYNNEI, per germline. The V segment lost 2 bases and the J segment 4 bases; nucleotides outside the gene matches: 5. CDR3 sequence: CASSESSGVYEQYF. CDR3 sequence (DNA): TGTGCCAGCAGTGAATCTAGCGGAGTGTACGAGCAGTACTTC. The full variable domain, with the rest looked up from reference TRBV2 and TRBJ2-7, is EPEVTQTPSHQVTQMGQEVILRCVPISNHLYFYWYRQILGQKVEFLVSFYNNEISEKSEIFDDQFSVERPDGSNFTLKIRSTKLEDSAMYFCASSESSGVYEQYFGPGTRLTVT.

This chain uses TRBV6-1 with TRBJ2-3, with a possible D match to TRBD1 (5 bases). Trimming stripped 5 bases from V and 4 bases from J, with 16 bases between. This CDR3 has 15 residues. CDR1 is MNHNS, CDR2 SASEGT, per germline. CDR3 sequence (DNA): TGTGCCAGCAGTCCCAGGGATGGTTGGCCAGATACGCAGTATTTT. It is translated as CASSPRDGWPDTQYF.

The V gene is TRBV7-3, the J gene TRBJ2-2, with 11 positions matching TRBD2. Germline CDR1 and CDR2: SGHTA and FQGTGA. This CDR3 has 16 amino acids. J was trimmed by 4 bases and V by 5 bases; bases with no gene match: 6. The CDR3 DNA follows: TGTGCCAGCAGCAAAAGAGGGACTAGCGGCACCGGGGAGCTGTTTTTT. It translates to CASSKRGTSGTGELFF.

V and J are TRBV27 and TRBJ2-1; possibly TRBD2 for D (7 bases). With 8 bases removed from V and 8 bases from J, the gap between germline ends came to 16 bases. CDR1 and CDR2 from the germline V gene are MNHEY and SMNVEV (reference sequence). The CDR3 runs 13 residues. The CDR3 reads CASGGGAADEQFF. CDR3 DNA: TGTGCCAGCGGGGGGGGGGCCGCGGATGAGCAGTTCTTC.

In its sample, this clonotype was seen a few times. The chain joins TRBV9 to TRBJ2-1; D unresolved. Trimming removed 1 base at V and 7 bases at J, with 9 bases between. Germline CDR1 SGDLS, CDR2 YYNGEE. There are 13 residues in the CDR3. The CDR3 nucleotides read TGTGCCAGCAGCGTATCCTCCCGGAATGAGCAGTTCTTC. Translation gives CASSVSSRNEQFF.

This chain links TRBV7-2 with TRBJ1-4; D may be TRBD1 (5 bases). Germline V lookup: CDR1 SGHTA, CDR2 FQGNSA. The V end lost 1 base, the J end lost 3 bases, and 9 bases lay between the germline ends. The CDR3 contains 15 residues. CDR3 nucleotide sequence: TGTGCCAGCAGCTTAGGTGGGGGATCTAATGAAAAACTGTTTTTT. This translates into CASSLGGGSNEKLFF.

This clonotype showed up just a few times. The chain has TRBV20-1 and TRBJ1-1; D is undetermined. The CDR3 is 12 amino acids. CDR1 DFQATT and CDR2 SNEGSKA come from the germline V gene (reference sequence). Trimming removed 2 bases from V and 1 base from J, with 5 bases in between. CDR3 coding DNA: TGCAGTGCTAGAAGCCAGAACACTGAAGCTTTCTTT. Translated, it gives CSARSQNTEAFF.

This clonotype was seen many times. The genes are TRBV5-1 and TRBJ2-3; no firm D call. CDR1 is SGHRS and CDR2 is YFSETQ in the germline V gene. V lost 0 bases and J 4 bases, leaving 6 bases between the germline ends. The CDR3 has 13 amino acids. The CDR3 coding sequence is TGCGCCAGCAGCTTGGTCCCGGCAGATACGCAGTATTTT. It yields the protein CASSLVPADTQYF.

The genes are TRBV3-1 and TRBJ2-1, with TRBD2 matching over 10 bases. J lost 10 bases, V lost 8 bases, and 8 bases had no gene match. Germline V lookup: CDR1 LGHDT, CDR2 YNNKEL (reference sequence). The CDR3 is made up of 13 amino acids. The CDR3 DNA reads TGTGCCAGCTGTCTAGCGGGGGCGGACGAGCAGTTCTTC. It encodes CASCLAGADEQFF.

The rearrangement joins TRBV6-2 or TRBV6-3 to TRBJ1-6; D may be TRBD1 (5 bases). V lost 0 bases, J lost 10 bases, and 10 bases lay in between. The CDR3 loop spans 14 amino acids. Germline loops: CDR1 MNHEY, CDR2 SVGEGT. The CDR3 protein is CASSYSSGNSPLHF. The CDR3 DNA reads as TGTGCCAGCAGTTACTCCTCAGGGAACTCACCCCTCCACTTT.

V gene TRBV7-9 combines with J gene TRBJ2-7; unclear D gene. The CDR3 has 15 residues. Germline CDR1 is SEHNR and CDR2 is FQNEAQ (reference sequence). Trimming took off 5 bases at V and 0 bases at J, with 14 bases between the two ends. The chain's CDR3 is CASSDEDRGSYEQYF. In DNA form, the CDR3 reads TGTGCCAGCAGCGACGAGGACCGAGGCTCCTACGAGCAGTACTTC.

This chain uses TRBV20-1 with TRBJ2-2; D gene uncertain. V lost 7 bases to trimming and J lost 4 bases, with 13 bases between them. Germline CDR1 DFQATT, CDR2 SNEGSKA (reference sequence). The CDR3 spans 13 residues. CDR3 sequence (DNA): TGCAGTGTTAGGACCCGGGCCACCGGGGAGCTGTTTTTT. This sequence encodes CSVRTRATGELFF.

This rearrangement joins TRBV29-1 to TRBJ2-1; 8 bases align to TRBD2. The V gene end was trimmed by 6 bases and the J gene end by 9 bases; junction bases not matched to a gene: 7. Germline lookup yields CDR1 SQVTM and CDR2 ANQGSEA. This CDR3 is 12 amino acids long. CDR3 sequence: CSVRLAGTEQFF. In DNA, the CDR3 is TGCAGCGTGCGCCTAGCGGGCACTGAGCAGTTCTTC.

In this sample, this clonotype turned up a few times. The chain recombines TRBV12-3 or TRBV12-4 with TRBJ2-3; 8 nucleotides match TRBD2. CDR3 length equals 16 residues. Germline trimming cut 4 bases from V and 0 bases from J; bases unmatched to any gene: 6. CDR3 sequence reads: CASSSGTRRSTDTQYF. Written as DNA, the CDR3 is TGTGCCAGCAGTTCAGGGACTAGGAGAAGCACAGATACGCAGTATTTT.

In its sample, this clonotype was seen a few times. This CDR3 is CSARDVYNQPQHF. CDR3 bases: TGCAGTGCTAGAGATGTTTATAATCAGCCCCAGCATTTT. The chain links TRBV20-1 to TRBJ1-5; no clear D gene. The CDR3 is 13 amino acids. CDR1 and CDR2 (germline): DFQATT, SNEGSKA (reference sequence). V was pared by 0 bases and J by 4 bases, with 7 bases between.

The chain recombines TRBV5-1 with TRBJ1-1; D possibly corresponds to TRBD1 (5 bases). CDR1 SGHRS and CDR2 YFSETQ come from the germline V gene. V was pared by 4 bases and J by 2 bases, with 18 bases between. The CDR3 sequence is 16 residues long. The CDR3 reads CASSQDPRGVNTEAFF. CDR3 coding DNA: TGCGCCAGCAGCCAAGATCCGCGGGGGGTCAACACTGAAGCTTTCTTT.

There are a few counts of this clonotype. The chain combines TRBV29-1 with TRBJ2-7; TRBD2 might be the D (5 bases). The CDR3 runs 12 residues. With 1 base removed from V and 3 bases from J, the gap between germline ends came to 7 bases. The germline V gene encodes CDR1 SQVTM and CDR2 ANQGSEA. The CDR3 loop is CSVEGGDYEQYF. DNA for the CDR3: TGCAGCGTTGAAGGGGGAGACTACGAGCAGTACTTC.